This T cell receptor beta chain was sequenced for a study of liver allograft versus peripheral blood T cells. As for the study in general: Transplanted-liver and recipient peripheral blood T cell receptor repertoires were compared. Points from the study as a whole: Intragraft T cell receptor repertoires of liver allografts were reportedly distinct from those in peripheral blood.

CDR1 is MNHEY, CDR2 SMNVEV, per germline (reference sequence). The CDR3 extends over 15 amino acids. V lost 4 bases and J lost 6; bases outside the gene matches: 8. Sample share makes this clonotype medium-sized. The antigen remains unidentified. TCRdb recomputed calls from the reads with MiXCR, one row per CDR3 protein. The sample has 5,000 or so distinct CDR3 sequences, 15% to 20% seen once. The clonotype comes from a human patient who had a liver transplant. Some T cells may have come from the graft donor. The rearrangement links TRBV27 to TRBJ1-4, with 7 bases matching TRBD1. CDR3 amino acids: CASSSTGWSDEKLFF. The CDR3 DNA follows: TGTGCCAGCAGTTCGACAGGGTGGTCGGATGAAAAACTGTTTTTT.